What follows are 20 T cell receptor beta chains derived from one specimen sequenced in a study of blood T cells in healthy people across ages. A sample-barcoded 5' primer and a J-beta primer mix were used in a second PCR of roughly 7 to 11 cycles. TCRdb processed the 5' RACE reads anew with MiXCR; each CDR3 protein has one entry. The sample has hundreds of thousands of distinct CDR3 sequences, more than 55% seen once; the top ten hold roughly 25%. Sequencing used blood. The receptors stem from a man aged 35 to 55 in good health.

This chain links TRBV20-1 with TRBJ2-5; D call uncertain. The CDR3 spans 15 residues. Between the trimmed V and J ends, which lost 0 bases and 2 bases, there was a span of 13 bases. Germline V gene data show CDR1 as DFQATT and CDR2 as SNEGSKA (reference sequence). The CDR3 bases are TGCAGTGCTAGAGATGGGATGGGGAATCAAGAGACCCAGTACTTC. Its translation is CSARDGMGNQETQYF.

This chain connects TRBV3-1 to TRBJ2-5, with 7 bases fitting TRBD2. V lost 4 bases and J lost 2; bases outside the gene matches: 25. Germline lookup yields CDR1 LGHDT and CDR2 YNNKEL (reference sequence). The CDR3 runs to 21 residues. CDR3 residues: CASSPPLFTRKGLGKQETQYF. The CDR3 nucleotides read TGTGCCAGCAGCCCCCCCTTGTTTACCCGGAAAGGACTAGGAAAACAAGAGACCCAGTACTTC.

J is TRBJ1-2 and V is TRBV20-1; weak D call: TRBD1 (6 bases). The CDR3 contains 13 residues. CDR1 is DFQATT, CDR2 SNEGSKA, per germline (reference sequence). Deletions cut 0 bases from V and 4 bases from J, with 9 bases between. The CDR3 bases are TGCAGTGCTAGAGATCCAGGGGTCTATGGCTACACCTTC. It translates to CSARDPGVYGYTF.

This clonotype appeared a few times. This rearrangement joins TRBV20-1 to TRBJ2-3; D remains unclear. Germline V CDR1 and CDR2: DFQATT, SNEGSKA (reference sequence). The CDR3 has 12 residues. Trimming removed 7 bases from V and 2 bases from J, with 10 bases in between. The CDR3 DNA is TGCAGTGTGGCCCAGAACACAGATACGCAGTATTTT. Residues: CSVAQNTDTQYF.

The rearrangement uses TRBV11-2 and TRBJ1-1; D unresolved. The CDR3 is 15 amino acids. Germline CDR1 SGHAT, CDR2 FQNNGV. Trimming left V 0 bases short and J 10 bases short, with 18 bases between. The CDR3 DNA reads TGTGCCAGCAGCTTAGAGCGGGCTGTCGCTGTAGGAGCTTTCTTT. Its translation is CASSLERAVAVGAFF.

The rearrangement uses TRBV6-2 or TRBV6-3 and TRBJ2-7; D is ambiguous. Germline CDR1 MNHEY, CDR2 SVGEGT. CDR3 length equals 16 residues. Trimming shortened V by 0 bases and J by 1 base, and 13 bases separated the two germline ends. CDR3 sequence reads: CASSYSIYLGSYEQYF. CDR3 in DNA: TGTGCCAGCAGTTACTCGATTTATCTCGGGTCCTACGAGCAGTACTTC.

Regarding this clonotype: Relative to the germline gene, one junction end is altered; a read error may explain this. The gene calls are TRBV6-5 and TRBJ2-7; TRBD1 aligns across 7 bases. The germline V gene has CDR1 MNHEY and CDR2 SVGAGI. The CDR3 loop spans 16 amino acids. The CDR3 DNA is TGTGCCGGCAGTTACCGGGTGACAGGGTCGACCTACGAGCAGTACTTC. The encoded protein is CAGSYRVTGSTYEQYF.

This clonotype turned up a few times. J is TRBJ1-1 and V is TRBV7-3; 7 nucleotides align to TRBD1. Germline assignment: CDR1 SGHTA and CDR2 FQGTGA. With V trimmed by 5 bases and J by 5 bases, 11 bases remained unmatched. CDR3 length: 15 residues. CDR3 residues: CASSPVGGGGTEAFF. CDR3 sequence (DNA): TGTGCCAGCAGCCCAGTAGGGGGCGGGGGTACTGAAGCTTTCTTT.

The V gene is TRBV20-1, the J gene TRBJ1-4, with unresolved D. Germline CDR1 DFQATT, CDR2 SNEGSKA (reference sequence). Trimming left V 6 bases short and J 6 bases short, with 20 bases between. The CDR3 totals 15 residues. The CDR3 DNA sequence: TGCAGTGCCAGTCGGGAGGGTCGGGTAGATGAAAAACTGTTTTTT. Amino acids: CSASREGRVDEKLFF.

This clonotype has more than one count but fewer than ten. The V and J genes are TRBV27 and TRBJ2-7; D might be TRBD1 or TRBD2, each matching 5 bases. TRBJ2-1 matches the DNA end more closely, so the J call is doubtful. Germline V gene sequence: CDR1 MNHEY, CDR2 SMNVEV (reference sequence). The CDR3 runs to 14 residues. This CDR3 is CASSLGVLGTEQFF. In DNA form, the CDR3 reads TGTGCCAGCAGTTTAGGGGTACTCGGGACTGAGCAGTTCTTC.

The chain uses TRBV12-3 or TRBV12-4 and TRBJ2-7, with a weak D call TRBD1 (5 bases). The better agreement between TRBJ2-1 and the DNA end casts doubt on the J call. The CDR3 contains 13 residues. CDR3 loop: CASSTGRYNEQFF. DNA of the CDR3: TGTGCCAGCAGTACAGGACGATACAATGAGCAGTTCTTC.

This chain links TRBV20-1 with TRBJ1-2, with TRBD1 matching 7 bases. Germline CDR1 and CDR2: DFQATT and SNEGSKA (reference sequence). The V gene end was trimmed by 5 bases and the J gene end by 6 bases; junction bases not matched to a gene: 3. This CDR3 comprises 11 residues. The DNA of the CDR3 is TGCAGTGCTGAGGGGGCTAATGGCTACACCTTC. It translates to CSAEGANGYTF.

The genes are TRBV2 and TRBJ2-2, with D tentatively TRBD2 (5 bases). Trimming took 7 bases from V and 2 from J, leaving 11 bases between them. In germline, CDR1 is SNHLY, CDR2 FYNNEI. The CDR3 totals 14 residues. Written as DNA, the CDR3 is TGTGCCAGCATTGGAGGTAGAAACACCGGGGAGCTGTTTTTT. Its protein product is CASIGGRNTGELFF.

There are a few counts of this clonotype. The chain combines TRBV14 with TRBJ2-1; D uncertain. Germline V lookup: CDR1 SGHDN, CDR2 FVKESK. The CDR3 runs to 13 residues. V was cut by 0 bases and J by 4 bases, with 4 bases left in between. In DNA, the CDR3 is TGTGCCAGCAGCCAAGAATTGTACAATGAGCAGTTCTTC. Its protein product is CASSQELYNEQFF.

Note on this clonotype: At one end the junction does not follow the germline gene, possibly because of a read error. The chain recombines TRBV11-2 with TRBJ2-2; D gene ambiguous. The CDR3 sequence is 14 residues long. CDR1 and CDR2 from the germline V gene are SGHAT and FQNNGV. CDR3 amino acids: CVSSLLRDTGELFF. In nucleotides, the CDR3 is TGTGTCAGCAGCTTACTCCGAGACACCGGGGAGCTGTTTTTT.

This sequence joins TRBV11-2 and TRBJ2-1, with D hard to call. Germline V gene sequence: CDR1 SGHAT, CDR2 FQNNGV. CDR3 length: 15 amino acids. The ends were cut back, 1 base at V and 5 bases at J, with 12 bases in the middle. The CDR3 DNA reads TGTGCCAGCAGCTTAGTCGCGGTTAATCACAATGAGCAGTTCTTC. Protein product: CASSLVAVNHNEQFF. Using reference TRBV11-2 and TRBJ2-1 for the parts outside the CDR3, the full variable domain is EAGVAQSPRYKIIEKRQSVAFWCNPISGHATLYWYQQILGQGPKLLIQFQNNGVVDDSQLPKDRFSAERLKGVDSTLKIQPAKLEDSAVYLCASSLVAVNHNEQFFGPGTRLTVL.

This chain links TRBV3-1 with TRBJ2-5, with D possibly being TRBD2 (6 bases). Germline V gene data show CDR1 as LGHDT and CDR2 as YNNKEL (reference sequence). The CDR3 is 15 amino acids. Trimming took off 4 bases at V and 1 base at J, with 13 bases between the two ends. CDR3 sequence (DNA): TGTGCCAGCAGCCCTTTGCGGGGACTCCAAGAGACCCAGTACTTC. It translates to CASSPLRGLQETQYF.

V is TRBV27 and J is TRBJ2-1, with 11 nucleotides matching TRBD2. Germline CDR1 MNHEY, CDR2 SMNVEV (reference sequence). Germline trimming cut 5 bases from V and 6 bases from J; bases unmatched to any gene: 15. The CDR3 is made up of 18 amino acids. As DNA, the CDR3 is TGTGCCAGCAGTCCACTGAGCGGGCTAGCGGGAGGTCTCAATGAGCAGTTCTTC. Protein sequence: CASSPLSGLAGGLNEQFF.

The chain has TRBV11-2 and TRBJ2-7; weak D call: TRBD2 (6 bases). The DNA end lines up better with TRBJ2-5; the J call may be wrong. CDR3 length equals 15 residues. In germline, CDR1 is SGHAT, CDR2 FQNNGV. CDR3 sequence: CASSLGTDYRETQYF. CDR3 in DNA: TGTGCCAGCAGCTTAGGGACGGACTACAGGGAGACCCAGTACTTC.

J is TRBJ1-5 and V is TRBV21-1. TRBV21-1 is a pseudogene segment. The CDR3 loop spans 14 amino acids. The CDR3 DNA reads TGTGCCAGCAGCAAAGCGAGGAGTCCTCAGCCCCAGCATTTT. This encodes CASSKARSPQPQHF.